The 7 T cell receptor beta chains below were found in one sample sequenced in a study of T cell repertoires in cytomegalovirus infection. TCRdb fed the reads into MiXCR, producing one record per CDR3 protein. Of around 55,000 distinct CDR3 sequences in the sample, more than 15% are singletons; the top ten hold around a quarter. Their antigen targets remain unknown. This sample comprised CD8+ T cells from cultured PBMCs, obtained from culture after CMV antigen stimulation. The receptors were gathered from a human donor in good health (CMV status not recorded). Some clones in this sample may be carry-over from other donors' samples.

The chain uses TRBV29-1 and TRBJ1-1, with D uncertain. Trimming removed 0 bases at V and 1 base at J, with 9 bases between. There are 14 residues in the CDR3. Germline lookup yields CDR1 SQVTM and CDR2 ANQGSEA. The CDR3 sequence is CSVEDTTENTEAFF. The DNA of the CDR3 is TGCAGCGTTGAAGATACAACGGAGAACACTGAAGCTTTCTTT.

This chain connects TRBV29-1 to TRBJ2-7; weak D call: TRBD1 (6 bases). CDR3 length equals 16 residues. Germline assignment: CDR1 SQVTM and CDR2 ANQGSEA. Trimming pared 6 bases from V and 2 bases from J, leaving 23 bases between. The CDR3 loop is CSVGGRDSRRAYEQYF. CDR3 DNA: TGCAGCGTAGGGGGAAGGGATAGCCGCCGGGCCTACGAGCAGTACTTC.

The sample holds a few counts of this clonotype. One end of the junction varies from germline; a read error may be responsible. V and J are TRBV28 and TRBJ2-7; no reliable D call. CDR3 size: 14 residues. The germline V gene has CDR1 MDHEN and CDR2 SYDVKM. Written as DNA, the CDR3 is TGTGCCAGCAGTTTTTACAGTCCCTCCTACGAGCAGAACTTC. This encodes CASSFYSPSYEQNF.

The rearrangement uses TRBV7-9 and TRBJ2-4; D may be TRBD2 (5 bases). The CDR3 loop spans 12 amino acids. CDR1 is SEHNR, CDR2 FQNEAQ, per germline (reference sequence). Trimming pared 6 bases from V and 10 bases from J, leaving 13 bases between. DNA for the CDR3: TGTGCCAGCAGTGGAGCGGTCCAAATTCAGTACTTC. Amino acids: CASSGAVQIQYF.

This clonotype was detected only a few times. CDR3 in DNA: TGTGCCAGCAGCTTTGTCACGGCTAACACTGAAGCTTTCTTT. Amino acids: CASSFVTANTEAFF. The chain carries TRBV7-2 and TRBJ1-1; unclear D gene. CDR3 length: 14 amino acids. Germline-derived CDR1 and CDR2 are SGHTA and FQGNSA. Trimming left V 3 bases short and J 2 bases short, with 10 bases between.

J is TRBJ1-6 and V is TRBV12-3 or TRBV12-4; the D is unclear. The V and J ends lost 1 base and 6 bases respectively, with 7 bases between them. The CDR3 loop spans 14 amino acids. The CDR3 nucleotides read TGTGCCAGCAGTTTAGGGACCCTTAATTCACCCCTCCACTTT. This gives the protein CASSLGTLNSPLHF.

V is TRBV27 and J is TRBJ1-6, with D possibly TRBD1 on 5 matching bases. Trimming left V 4 bases short and J 3 bases short, with 7 bases between. Germline assignment: CDR1 MNHEY and CDR2 SMNVEV (reference sequence). This CDR3 is built from 14 residues. CDR3 residues: CASSYRRYNSPLHF. The DNA of the CDR3 is TGTGCCAGCAGTTACAGGCGCTATAATTCACCCCTCCACTTT.